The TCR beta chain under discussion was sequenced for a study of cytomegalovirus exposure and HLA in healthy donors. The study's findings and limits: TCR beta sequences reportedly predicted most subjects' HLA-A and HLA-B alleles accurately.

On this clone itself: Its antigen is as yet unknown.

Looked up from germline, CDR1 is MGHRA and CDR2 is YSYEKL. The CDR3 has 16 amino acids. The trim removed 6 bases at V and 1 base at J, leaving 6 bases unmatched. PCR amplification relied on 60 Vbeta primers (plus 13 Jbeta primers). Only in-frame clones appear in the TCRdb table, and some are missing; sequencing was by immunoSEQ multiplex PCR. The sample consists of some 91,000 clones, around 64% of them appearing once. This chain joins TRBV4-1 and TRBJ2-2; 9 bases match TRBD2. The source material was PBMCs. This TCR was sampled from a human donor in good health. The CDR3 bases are TGCGCCAGCAGTCTGAATAGCGGGGGGAACACCGGGGAGCTGTTTTTT. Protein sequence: CASSLNSGGNTGELFF.